This T cell receptor (beta chain) derives from a study of T cells in Graves' hyperthyroidism and ophthalmopathy. PBMCs stemmed from 10 ml fresh peripheral blood. It was RNA transcripts that yielded the amplified TCR beta CDR3 regions. Primed by the HTBI set, a first-round RT-PCR was run on the TCR CDR3. TCRdb re-analysed the multiplex PCR reads in MiXCR, keeping a single row per CDR3 protein. Of more than 350,000 distinct CDR3 sequences in the sample, about a sixth were seen once. This clonotype showed up just a few times. Its antigen is not known. Germline lookup yields CDR1 MNHNS and CDR2 SASEGT. V was trimmed by 7 bases and J by 3 bases, leaving 16 bases between them. CDR3 length equals 15 residues. Study findings and constraints: Using 13 V-J features, a model discriminated ophthalmopathy from stable hyperthyroidism.

The TCR was taken from a woman in her 30s with Graves' hyperthyroidism that later progressed to Graves' ophthalmopathy. Sequencing was done on a sample of blood. V gene TRBV6-1 combines with J gene TRBJ1-5, with a possible D match to TRBD1 (5 bases). The CDR3 region has the DNA TGTGCCAGCACCCTTGAAGGGGTCAACAATCAGCCCCAGCATTTT. This gives the protein CASTLEGVNNQPQHF.